The T cell receptor beta chain described here comes from a study of vaccination effects on CD4 cells after COVID-19. The overall study: It was a median of 72 days after the second dose that post-vaccine samples were obtained. The study's findings and limits: Few convalescent patients were studied, and early post-infection samples were lacking.

Peptide-pool stimulation followed by sequencing identified expanded antigen-specific CD4+ clonotypes in the ViraFEST assay. CD4+ T cells were isolated after approximately 10 days of culture. Each participant received a vaccine that was either BNT162b2 or mRNA-1273, given as two doses. CDR3 length: 12 amino acids. Germline CDR1 is DFQATT and CDR2 is SNEGSKA (reference sequence). V shed 3 bases and J shed 3 bases, with 8 bases lying between them. To note about this clone: What it binds is not known.

Clones were sequenced by immunoSEQ multiplex PCR, and TCRdb holds only the in-frame ones, with some missing. The sample holds more than 65,000 clones, 75% to 85% seen once. This receptor was obtained from a human donor who received a COVID-19 vaccine. This specimen was CD4+ T cells from PBMCs cultured with HCoV-229E spike peptides, taken after COVID-19 vaccination. The V gene is TRBV20-1, the J gene TRBJ2-5, with D possibly matching TRBD1 (5 bases). CDR3 in DNA: TGCAGTGCTAGTGACAGTGAAGAGACCCAGTACTTC. It codes for CSASDSEETQYF.